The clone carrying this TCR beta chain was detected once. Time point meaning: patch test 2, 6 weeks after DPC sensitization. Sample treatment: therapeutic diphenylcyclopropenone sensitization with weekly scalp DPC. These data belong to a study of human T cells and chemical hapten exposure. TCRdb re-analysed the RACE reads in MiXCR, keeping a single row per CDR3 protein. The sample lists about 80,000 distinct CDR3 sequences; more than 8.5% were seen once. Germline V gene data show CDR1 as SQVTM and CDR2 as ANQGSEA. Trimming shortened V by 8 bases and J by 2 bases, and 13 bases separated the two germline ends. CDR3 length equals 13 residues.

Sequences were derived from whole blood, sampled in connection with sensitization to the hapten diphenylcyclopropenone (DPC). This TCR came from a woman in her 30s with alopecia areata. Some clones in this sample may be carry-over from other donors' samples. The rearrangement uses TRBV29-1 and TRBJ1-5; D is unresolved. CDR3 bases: TGCAGCACCTCCCTAGGCGGCAATCAGCCCCAGCATTTT. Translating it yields CSTSLGGNQPQHF.